The 22 T cell receptor beta chains in this list originate from one sample, sequenced in a study of cytomegalovirus exposure and HLA in healthy donors. 60 Vbeta and 13 Jbeta primers were used in PCR. Using immunoSEQ multiplex PCR, the repertoire was profiled, and TCRdb retains in-frame clones only, with some absent. The sample includes 150,000 to 170,000 clones, approximately 72% seen only once; the top ten take approximately 1.3%. The sequencing sample was made of PBMCs. Receptors originate from a man younger than 30 in good health and CMV-seronegative.

The V gene is TRBV4-3, the J gene TRBJ2-5; 9 bases map to TRBD2. This CDR3 is 20 amino acids long. The germline CDR1 and CDR2 sequences are LGHNA and YSLEER. The trim removed 5 bases at V and 1 base at J, leaving 20 bases unmatched. This CDR3 reads CASSSKGSASGILLQETQYF. The CDR3 DNA is TGCGCCAGCAGCTCCAAGGGATCGGCTAGCGGGATACTCCTCCAAGAGACCCAGTACTTC.

This sequence joins TRBV19 and TRBJ2-7, with TRBD1 as a possible D gene (5 bases). The CDR3 contains 13 residues. Germline values: CDR1 LNHDA, CDR2 SQIVND (reference sequence). The ends were cut back, 5 bases at V and 2 bases at J, with 10 bases in the middle. The CDR3, as DNA: TGTGCCAGTAGTTGGGGCAGGGCCTACGAGCAGTACTTC. Protein: CASSWGRAYEQYF.

This clone has only a few counts. The V and J genes are TRBV25-1 and TRBJ1-1, with TRBD1 matching over 8 bases. CDR3 length: 15 amino acids. Germline-derived CDR1 and CDR2 are MGHDK and SYGVNS. The V gene end was trimmed by 1 base and the J gene end by 5 bases; junction bases not matched to a gene: 6. As DNA, the CDR3 is TGTGCCAGCAGTGAATCGACAGGGGCGGGAACTGAAGCTTTCTTT. The encoded protein is CASSESTGAGTEAFF.

The V and J genes are TRBV5-1 and TRBJ1-5; 8 bases fit TRBD1. This CDR3 comprises 15 residues. The germline gives CDR1 SGHRS, CDR2 YFSETQ. J gave up 7 bases and V 0 bases, and 6 bases lay outside the gene matches. The CDR3 DNA reads as TGCGCCAGCAGCTTGGCAGGGGGCGCGGGGCAGCCCCAGCATTTT. Translating it yields CASSLAGGAGQPQHF.

This clone was counted a single time. The V and J genes are TRBV30 and TRBJ2-5; 9 nucleotides match TRBD1. The last part of the DNA fits TRBJ2-7 better; the J call may be wrong. This CDR3 region has 13 residues. Looked up from germline, CDR1 is GTSNPN and CDR2 is SVGIG (reference sequence). CDR3 loop: CAWRGTGYYEQYF. The CDR3 DNA follows: TGTGCCTGGAGGGGGACAGGGTACTACGAGCAGTACTTC.

The chain employs TRBV7-2 and TRBJ2-5, with a possible D match to TRBD2 (6 bases). The CDR3 is made up of 16 amino acids. V shed 1 base and J shed 1 base, with 13 bases lying between them. Per the germline V gene, CDR1 is SGHTA and CDR2 is FQGNSA. CDR3 sequence: CASSLGGGPAQETQYF. The DNA of the CDR3 is TGTGCCAGCAGCTTAGGTGGAGGGCCCGCCCAAGAGACCCAGTACTTC.

V gene TRBV14 combines with J gene TRBJ1-5; no clear D. Germline values: CDR1 SGHDN, CDR2 FVKESK. The germline V and J ends were trimmed by 2 bases and 4 bases, with 6 bases remaining between them. The CDR3 runs to 13 residues. CDR3: CASSQMENQPQHF. CDR3 DNA: TGTGCCAGCAGCCAAATGGAGAATCAGCCCCAGCATTTT.

This chain links TRBV4-1 with TRBJ2-3, with 13 bases identical to TRBD2. CDR1 and CDR2 from the germline V gene are MGHRA and YSYEKL. J was trimmed by 4 bases and V by 0 bases; bases with no gene match: 4. The length of the CDR3 is 17 residues. CDR3 coding DNA: TGCGCCAGCAGCCAAGATGGGACTAGCGGGATTTCAGATACGCAGTATTTT. This codes for CASSQDGTSGISDTQYF.

The chain joins TRBV4-3 to TRBJ2-7, with TRBD1 matching 7 bases. The CDR3 sequence is 16 residues long. V was clipped by 0 bases and J by 1 base; unmatched bases: 6. The germline V gene encodes CDR1 LGHNA and CDR2 YSLEER. The CDR3 protein is CASSQDRDSLSYEQYF. Written as DNA, the CDR3 is TGCGCCAGCAGCCAAGATCGGGACAGCCTTTCCTACGAGCAGTACTTC.

V usage is TRBV11-2 and J usage is TRBJ2-7, with a tentative D call TRBD1 (6 bases). The V and J ends lost 1 base and 1 base respectively, with 8 bases between them. In germline, CDR1 is SGHAT, CDR2 FQNNGV. CDR3 length: 14 residues. The CDR3 region is CASSLGRGSYEQYF. The CDR3 DNA follows: TGTGCCAGCAGCTTAGGCAGGGGTTCCTACGAGCAGTACTTC. Full variable domain (remainder filled in from reference TRBV11-2 and TRBJ2-7): EAGVAQSPRYKIIEKRQSVAFWCNPISGHATLYWYQQILGQGPKLLIQFQNNGVVDDSQLPKDRFSAERLKGVDSTLKIQPAKLEDSAVYLCASSLGRGSYEQYFGPGTRLTVT.

For this clone: Other DNA sequences in this sample translate to the same CDR3. The chain employs TRBV19 and TRBJ2-1; D is unresolved. The V gene's germline CDR1 is LNHDA and CDR2 SQIVND (reference sequence). This CDR3 has 11 amino acids. Trimming left V 2 bases short and J 8 bases short, with 4 bases between. CDR3 DNA: TGTGCCAGTAGTATACGTGATGAGCAGTTCTTC. It encodes CASSIRDEQFF.

This clone was seen more than once but under ten times. The chain carries TRBV19 and TRBJ2-1; 7 bases map to TRBD2. Germline V gene lookup returns CDR1 LNHDA and CDR2 SQIVND (reference sequence). The CDR3 covers 14 residues. V gave up 3 bases and J gave up 4 bases; unmatched junction bases: 3. CDR3 nucleotides: TGTGCCAGTAGTATTCCGGGACTATACAATGAGCAGTTCTTC. Amino acids: CASSIPGLYNEQFF.

V is TRBV2 and J is TRBJ1-1; 8 bases match TRBD1. Germline CDR1 is SNHLY and CDR2 is FYNNEI. The CDR3 runs 13 residues. The V gene end was trimmed by 10 bases and the J gene end by 4 bases; junction bases not matched to a gene: 8. For the CDR3, the DNA is TGTGCCACTGTACTTGGACAGGGCACTGAAGCTTTCTTT. Protein sequence: CATVLGQGTEAFF.

The J gene is TRBJ1-5, the V gene TRBV19; weak D call: TRBD1 (5 bases). This CDR3 region has 13 residues. Germline values: CDR1 LNHDA, CDR2 SQIVND (reference sequence). Trimming pared 8 bases from V and 7 bases from J, leaving 15 bases between. DNA of the CDR3: TGTGCCAGTGGGGAGCTCCGGGGGCAGCCCCAGCATTTT. Protein: CASGELRGQPQHF.

The chain is built from TRBV6-5 and TRBJ1-1; D is ambiguous. Germline CDR1 is MNHEY and CDR2 is SVGAGI. V lost 7 bases and J 1 base, leaving 13 bases between the germline ends. CDR3 length: 14 amino acids. The CDR3 coding sequence is TGTGCCAGCACCAAACTTAACGGGAACACTGAAGCTTTCTTT. Translated: CASTKLNGNTEAFF.

The chain recombines TRBV13 with TRBJ1-1, with TRBD1 as a possible D gene (6 bases). V dropped 11 bases and J dropped 11 bases, with 15 bases sitting between them. This CDR3 has 10 amino acids. Per the germline V gene, CDR1 is PRHDT and CDR2 is FYEKMQ (reference sequence). CDR3 DNA sequence: TGTGCCGGTGGGACACCTCGGGCTTTCTTT. The encoded protein is CAGGTPRAFF. Full variable domain (missing parts from reference TRBV13 and TRBJ1-1): AAGVIQSPRHLIKEKRETATLKCYPIPRHDTVYWYQQGPGQDPQFLISFYEKMQSDKGSIPDRFSAQQFSDYHSELNMSSLELGDSALYFCAGGTPRAFFGQGTRLTVV.

The chain is built from TRBV28 and TRBJ2-7; the D gene is possibly TRBD1 (5 bases). CDR3 length equals 15 residues. V was clipped by 4 bases and J by 2 bases, with 15 bases between them. Looked up from germline, CDR1 is MDHEN and CDR2 is SYDVKM. The CDR3 bases are TGTGCCAGCAGTTCCCCAGGGCGGCCGACCTACGAGCAGTACTTC. It specifies CASSSPGRPTYEQYF.

The J gene is TRBJ1-5, the V gene TRBV11-2; tentative D call: TRBD1 (5 bases). There are 16 residues in the CDR3. Germline-derived CDR1 and CDR2 are SGHAT and FQNNGV. V shed 5 bases and J shed 2 bases, with 16 bases lying between them. In DNA form, the CDR3 reads TGTGCCAGCAGCAACTCCGGGACTGCCCGCAATCAGCCCCAGCATTTT. Its translation: CASSNSGTARNQPQHF.

This clone was detected a few times. The chain couples TRBV7-9 to TRBJ2-5; TRBD1 is a possible D gene (7 bases). The CDR3 contains 11 residues. Germline CDR1 reads SEHNR; CDR2 reads FQNEAQ (reference sequence). Deletions cut 8 bases from V and 4 bases from J, with 8 bases between. This CDR3 is CASQGGETQYF. The CDR3 DNA follows: TGTGCCAGCCAGGGGGGAGAGACCCAGTACTTC. The whole variable domain, remainder taken from reference TRBV7-9 and TRBJ2-5, is DTGVSQNPRHKITKRGQNVTFRCDPISEHNRLYWYRQTLGQGPEFLTYFQNEAQLEKSRLLSDRFSAERPKGSFSTLEIQRTEQGDSAMYLCASQGGETQYFGPGTRLLVL.

The V gene is TRBV6-1, the J gene TRBJ2-2; D possibly corresponds to TRBD2 (5 bases). Trimming stripped 3 bases from V and 6 bases from J, with 14 bases between. Germline CDR1 reads MNHNS; CDR2 reads SASEGT. The CDR3 runs to 15 residues. The DNA of the CDR3 is TGTGCCAGCAGTGAGGGTACGGGGAATTCCGGGGAGCTGTTTTTT. This sequence encodes CASSEGTGNSGELFF.

The chain couples TRBV5-4 to TRBJ2-7; TRBD1 aligns across 9 bases. Germline CDR1 and CDR2: SGHNT and YYREEE (reference sequence). The CDR3 is 14 residues long. V was pared by 5 bases and J by 3 bases, with 6 bases of the junction left unmatched. This chain's CDR3 is CASRIPGQGYEQYF. The CDR3 nucleotides are TGTGCCAGCAGAATCCCGGGACAGGGCTACGAGCAGTACTTC.

This clone was detected once. The chain links TRBV4-3 to TRBJ2-2; D gene uncertain. Trimming left V 1 base short and J 6 bases short, with 21 bases between. Germline V gene lookup returns CDR1 LGHNA and CDR2 YSLEER. This CDR3 is built from 18 residues. The CDR3 loop reads CASSQGMGIGPNSGELFF. CDR3 nucleotides: TGCGCCAGCAGCCAAGGAATGGGCATAGGCCCAAACTCCGGGGAGCTGTTTTTT.